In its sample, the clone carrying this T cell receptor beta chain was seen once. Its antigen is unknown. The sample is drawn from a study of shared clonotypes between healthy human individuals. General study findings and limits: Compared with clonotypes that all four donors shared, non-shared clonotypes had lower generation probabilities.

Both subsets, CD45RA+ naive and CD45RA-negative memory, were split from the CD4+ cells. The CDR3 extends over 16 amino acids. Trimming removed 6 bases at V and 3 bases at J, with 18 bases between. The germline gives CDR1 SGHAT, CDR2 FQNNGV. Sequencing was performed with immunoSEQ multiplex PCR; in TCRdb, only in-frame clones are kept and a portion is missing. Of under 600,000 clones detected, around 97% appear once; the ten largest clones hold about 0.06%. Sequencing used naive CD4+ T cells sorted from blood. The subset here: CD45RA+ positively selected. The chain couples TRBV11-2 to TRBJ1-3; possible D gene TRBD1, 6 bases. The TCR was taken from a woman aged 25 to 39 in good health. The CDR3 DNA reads TGTGCCAGCAGGGGAGTACAGGGACCGCGTGGAAACACCATATATTTT. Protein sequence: CASRGVQGPRGNTIYF.